This is a list of T cell receptor beta chains from one sample in a study of cytomegalovirus exposure and HLA in healthy donors. TCRdb's table, derived via immunoSEQ multiplex PCR, lists solely in-frame clones and lacks some. The table lists about 65,000 clones, 80% of them singletons. The sequencing input was PBMCs. All receptors come from a young woman in good health and CMV-seronegative. The CDR3 runs from the conserved cysteine through the conserved F or W. D genes are given only for firm matches. The size field is filled for only some rows; it gives once, few, many or a size class.

CDR3 length: 13
J gene: TRBJ1-3
V gene: TRBV30
clone size: -
D gene: -
CDR3 DNA: TGTGCCTGGAGTGGGCACTCTGGAAACACCATATATTTT
CDR3 protein: CAWSGHSGNTIYF

CDR3 length: 16
J gene: TRBJ1-5
V gene: TRBV4-2
clone size: -
D gene: -
CDR3 DNA: TGTGCCAGCAGCCAAGTAATGGCGGCGAACAATCAGCCCCAGCATTTT
CDR3 protein: CASSQVMAANNQPQHF

CDR3 length: 13
J gene: TRBJ2-1
V gene: TRBV5-1
clone size: -
D gene: -
CDR3 DNA: TGCGCCAGCAGTCTTAGCTCCTACAATGAGCAGTTCTTC
CDR3 protein: CASSLSSYNEQFF

CDR3 length: 13
J gene: TRBJ1-5
V gene: TRBV7-6
clone size: -
D gene: -
CDR3 DNA: TGTGCCAACAGCTTAGATTCCCTTCAGCCCCAGCATTTT
CDR3 protein: CANSLDSLQPQHF

CDR3 length: 13
J gene: TRBJ1-6
V gene: TRBV28
clone size: -
D gene: -
CDR3 DNA: TGTGCCAGCAGTATGGACTGGACTTCACCCCTCCACTTT
CDR3 protein: CASSMDWTSPLHF

CDR3 length: 13
J gene: TRBJ1-1
V gene: TRBV6-5
clone size: few
D gene: -
CDR3 DNA: TGTGCCAGCAGTTACAGGAGGAGGACTGAAGCTTTCTTT
CDR3 protein: CASSYRRRTEAFF

CDR3 length: 14
J gene: TRBJ1-1
V gene: TRBV28
clone size: -
D gene: -
CDR3 DNA: TGTGCCAGCCCCCTCGGCAGGGTGAACACTGAAGCTTTCTTT
CDR3 protein: CASPLGRVNTEAFF

CDR3 length: 15
J gene: TRBJ2-1
V gene: TRBV9
clone size: -
D gene: TRBD2
CDR3 DNA: TGTGCCAGCAGTAGCGGGCTAAGCTCCTACAATGAGCAGTTCTTC
CDR3 protein: CASSSGLSSYNEQFF

CDR3 length: 18
J gene: TRBJ1-2
V gene: TRBV4-1
clone size: -
D gene: TRBD1
CDR3 DNA: TGCGCCAGCAGCCAAGGTCCGCTGGGGGACAGACTAATTTATGGCTACACCTTC
CDR3 protein: CASSQGPLGDRLIYGYTF

CDR3 length: 15
J gene: TRBJ1-6
V gene: TRBV9
clone size: -
D gene: TRBD1
CDR3 DNA: TGTGCCAGCAGCTCCACCGGACAGGGAGGTTCACCCCTCCACTTT
CDR3 protein: CASSSTGQGGSPLHF

CDR3 length: 13
J gene: TRBJ1-1
V gene: TRBV9
clone size: -
D gene: -
CDR3 DNA: TGTGCCTCAGGAGGCGAGTTGGACACTGAAGCTTTCTTT
CDR3 protein: CASGGELDTEAFF

CDR3 length: 15
J gene: TRBJ2-7
V gene: TRBV7-2
clone size: few
D gene: TRBD2
CDR3 DNA: TGTGCCAGCAGCCCGTGGACTAGCGGGGACTACGAGCAGTACTTC
CDR3 protein: CASSPWTSGDYEQYF

CDR3 length: 13
J gene: TRBJ1-5
V gene: TRBV19
clone size: once
D gene: TRBD1
CDR3 DNA: TGTGCCAGTAGTGCGGGCAGGGGGCAGCCCCAGCATTTT
CDR3 protein: CASSAGRGQPQHF

CDR3 length: 14
J gene: TRBJ2-7
V gene: TRBV6-5
clone size: -
D gene: -
CDR3 DNA: TGTGCCAGCAGACTCGACAGCCTCGCTAGAGAGCAGTACTTC
CDR3 protein: CASRLDSLAREQYF

CDR3 length: 15
J gene: TRBJ2-7
V gene: TRBV6-1
clone size: -
D gene: -
CDR3 DNA: TGTGCCAGCAGTGTCCAACAGGGAAGCTCCTACGAGCAGTACTTC
CDR3 protein: CASSVQQGSSYEQYF

CDR3 length: 12
J gene: TRBJ2-7
V gene: TRBV2
clone size: -
D gene: -
CDR3 DNA: TGTGCCAGCAGGGCAGGCCCCTACGAGCAGTACTTC
CDR3 protein: CASRAGPYEQYF

CDR3 length: 14
J gene: TRBJ2-7
V gene: TRBV4-3
clone size: -
D gene: TRBD1
CDR3 DNA: TGCGCCAGCAGCCTTGGACAGGGCCGCTACGAGCAGTACTTC
CDR3 protein: CASSLGQGRYEQYF

CDR3 length: 14
J gene: TRBJ2-2
V gene: TRBV10-2
clone size: once
D gene: TRBD2
CDR3 DNA: TGCGCCAGCATTGGGACTACCGGGGGCGGGGAGCTGTTTTTT
CDR3 protein: CASIGTTGGGELFF

CDR3 length: 14
J gene: TRBJ1-1
V gene: TRBV6-5
clone size: -
D gene: -
CDR3 DNA: TGTGCCAGCAAGAATGGCCAAATGAACACTGAAGCTTTCTTT
CDR3 protein: CASKNGQMNTEAFF

CDR3 length: 14
J gene: TRBJ1-2
V gene: TRBV30
clone size: -
D gene: TRBD1
CDR3 DNA: TGTGCCTGGAGAAGTGGGACAGGGGGTCATGGCTACACCTTC
CDR3 protein: CAWRSGTGGHGYTF

CDR3 length: 15
J gene: TRBJ2-7
V gene: TRBV10-3
clone size: -
D gene: TRBD1
CDR3 DNA: TGTGCCATCAGTGACGCCGCGGGACAGGGCTACGAGCAGTACTTC
CDR3 protein: CAISDAAGQGYEQYF

CDR3 length: 14
J gene: TRBJ1-1
V gene: TRBV7-3
clone size: -
D gene: TRBD1
CDR3 DNA: TGTGCCAGCAGATTAGGGGGCCACGACACTGAAGCTTTCTTT
CDR3 protein: CASRLGGHDTEAFF

CDR3 length: 15
J gene: TRBJ2-1
V gene: TRBV29-1
clone size: -
D gene: -
CDR3 DNA: TGCAGCGTTGAGAGGCATGCGGGAAGGCAGGATGAGCAGTTCTTC
CDR3 protein: CSVERHAGRQDEQFF

CDR3 length: 16
J gene: TRBJ2-1
V gene: TRBV4-1
clone size: -
D gene: TRBD2
CDR3 DNA: TGCGCCAGCAGCCATTCGGGGACTAGCGGGGTTGATGAGCAGTTCTTC
CDR3 protein: CASSHSGTSGVDEQFF

CDR3 length: 14
J gene: TRBJ1-4
V gene: TRBV29-1
clone size: -
D gene: TRBD1
CDR3 DNA: TGCAGCGGCGGCGCGGGACAGGGGGGAGAAAAACTGTTTTTT
CDR3 protein: CSGGAGQGGEKLFF

CDR3 length: 13
J gene: TRBJ1-1
V gene: TRBV27
clone size: -
D gene: -
CDR3 DNA: TGTGCCAGCAGCTACAGGGAGAACACTGAAGCTTTCTTT
CDR3 protein: CASSYRENTEAFF

CDR3 length: 14
J gene: TRBJ1-4
V gene: TRBV5-1
clone size: few
D gene: TRBD1
CDR3 DNA: TGCGCCAGCAGCACTGGACAGGGGCATGAAAAACTGTTTTTT
CDR3 protein: CASSTGQGHEKLFF

CDR3 length: 16
J gene: TRBJ2-3
V gene: TRBV7-9
clone size: -
D gene: TRBD2
CDR3 DNA: TGTGCCAGCAGCCAACACGGGACTAGCGGGAGAGATACGCAGTATTTT
CDR3 protein: CASSQHGTSGRDTQYF

CDR3 length: 12
J gene: TRBJ2-5
V gene: TRBV29-1
clone size: -
D gene: -
CDR3 DNA: TGCAGCGTTGCAGCAGGTGGCGAGACCCAGTACTTC
CDR3 protein: CSVAAGGETQYF

CDR3 length: 13
J gene: TRBJ1-1
V gene: TRBV11-2
clone size: -
D gene: -
CDR3 DNA: TGTGCCAGCAGCCCCCTCGGGAACACTGAAGCTTTCTTT
CDR3 protein: CASSPLGNTEAFF

CDR3 length: 14
J gene: TRBJ1-1
V gene: TRBV15
clone size: -
D gene: -
CDR3 DNA: TGTGCCACCAGCAGAGTTCGTGTGTGGGAGTTAGCTTTCTTT
CDR3 protein: CATSRVRVWELAFF

CDR3 length: 13
J gene: TRBJ2-5
V gene: TRBV19
clone size: -
D gene: -
CDR3 DNA: TGTGCCAGTAGTATCGACAGCCAAGAGACCCAGTACTTC
CDR3 protein: CASSIDSQETQYF

CDR3 length: 13
J gene: TRBJ1-1
V gene: TRBV5-1
clone size: -
D gene: -
CDR3 DNA: TGCGCCAGCAGTTCCGGGACATGGACTGAAGCTTTCTTT
CDR3 protein: CASSSGTWTEAFF

CDR3 length: 12
J gene: TRBJ2-7
V gene: TRBV7-2
clone size: -
D gene: -
CDR3 DNA: TGTGCCAGCAGCCCTACTGCCTACGAGCAGTACTTC
CDR3 protein: CASSPTAYEQYF

CDR3 length: 14
J gene: TRBJ2-7
V gene: TRBV27
clone size: -
D gene: TRBD2
CDR3 DNA: TGTGCCAGCAGTTTAGCGACTAGCTCCCACGAGCAGTACTTC
CDR3 protein: CASSLATSSHEQYF

CDR3 length: 16
J gene: TRBJ1-3
V gene: TRBV4-2
clone size: -
D gene: TRBD1
CDR3 DNA: TGTGCCAGCAGCCAAACAGGGGGACAGGGTGGAAACACCATATATTTT
CDR3 protein: CASSQTGGQGGNTIYF

CDR3 length: 13
J gene: TRBJ2-7
V gene: TRBV7-2
clone size: -
D gene: TRBD1
CDR3 DNA: TGTGCCAGCAGCTCGACAGGGGTTGCGGAGCAGTACTTC
CDR3 protein: CASSSTGVAEQYF

CDR3 length: 14
J gene: TRBJ2-7
V gene: TRBV7-6
clone size: -
D gene: -
CDR3 DNA: TGTGCCAGCAGCTCGAGGACTACCTCCTACGAGCAGTACTTC
CDR3 protein: CASSSRTTSYEQYF

CDR3 length: 15
J gene: TRBJ2-5
V gene: TRBV6-1
clone size: -
D gene: TRBD2
CDR3 DNA: TGTGCCAGCAGCAGATTAGCGGGAGGGGGAGAGACCCAGTACTTC
CDR3 protein: CASSRLAGGGETQYF

CDR3 length: 16
J gene: TRBJ2-5
V gene: TRBV4-2
clone size: few
D gene: -
CDR3 DNA: TGTGCCAGCAGCCAAGGTCAGGGGAGGGGGCAAGAGACCCAGTACTTC
CDR3 protein: CASSQGQGRGQETQYF

CDR3 length: 12
J gene: TRBJ1-1
V gene: TRBV6-5
clone size: -
D gene: -
CDR3 DNA: TGTGCCAGCAGGACTTTGAACACTGAAGCTTTCTTT
CDR3 protein: CASRTLNTEAFF

CDR3 length: 14
J gene: TRBJ1-1
V gene: TRBV7-9
clone size: -
D gene: -
CDR3 DNA: TGTGCCAGCACCCTGACGGGGGTGCGGACTGAAGCTTTCTTT
CDR3 protein: CASTLTGVRTEAFF

CDR3 length: 14
J gene: TRBJ1-5
V gene: TRBV28
clone size: -
D gene: TRBD1
CDR3 DNA: TGTGCCGCATCGACAGGGTGGAGCAATCAGCCCCAGCATTTT
CDR3 protein: CAASTGWSNQPQHF

CDR3 length: 15
J gene: TRBJ1-6
V gene: TRBV7-8
clone size: -
D gene: -
CDR3 DNA: TGTGCCAGCACCCGGAGTCCGACAGATAATTCACCCCTCCACTTT
CDR3 protein: CASTRSPTDNSPLHF

CDR3 length: 13
J gene: TRBJ1-2
V gene: TRBV29-1
clone size: -
D gene: -
CDR3 DNA: TGCAGCGTTGAAGGTCTACAGGGAAATGGCTACACCTTC
CDR3 protein: CSVEGLQGNGYTF

CDR3 length: 17
J gene: TRBJ2-3
V gene: TRBV4-3
clone size: -
D gene: TRBD2
CDR3 DNA: TGCGCCAGCAGCCAGACCTATCGGGGGGGAGGGGAAAATACGCAGTATTTT
CDR3 protein: CASSQTYRGGGENTQYF

CDR3 length: 16
J gene: TRBJ2-7
V gene: TRBV6-5
clone size: -
D gene: TRBD1
CDR3 DNA: TGTGCCAGCAGTTATACCCCCGACAGGGGAGTAAACGAGCAGTACTTC
CDR3 protein: CASSYTPDRGVNEQYF

CDR3 length: 14
J gene: TRBJ2-7
V gene: TRBV30
clone size: -
D gene: TRBD2
CDR3 DNA: TGTGCCTGGAGTTGGGTAGCGGGGACCTACGAGCAGTACTTC
CDR3 protein: CAWSWVAGTYEQYF

CDR3 length: 13
J gene: TRBJ1-5
V gene: TRBV2
clone size: -
D gene: -
CDR3 DNA: TGTGCCAGCAGTGAAAGGGGGAATCAGCCCCAGCATTTT
CDR3 protein: CASSERGNQPQHF

CDR3 length: 14
J gene: TRBJ2-1
V gene: TRBV6-5
clone size: -
D gene: TRBD1
CDR3 DNA: TGTGCCACCACTCCGGGACAGGGATACAATGAGCAGTTCTTC
CDR3 protein: CATTPGQGYNEQFF

CDR3 length: 11
J gene: TRBJ2-1
V gene: TRBV29-1
clone size: -
D gene: -
CDR3 DNA: TGCAGCGTTGCTCGGGACAATGAGCAGTTCTTC
CDR3 protein: CSVARDNEQFF

CDR3 length: 13
J gene: TRBJ2-7
V gene: TRBV5-1
clone size: -
D gene: -
CDR3 DNA: TGCGCCAGCAGCTTCCGGCAGGGCTACGAGCAGTACTTC
CDR3 protein: CASSFRQGYEQYF

CDR3 length: 14
J gene: TRBJ1-4
V gene: TRBV9
clone size: once
D gene: TRBD1
CDR3 DNA: TGTGCCAGCAGCGGGACAGGGACGGATGAAAAACTGTTTTTT
CDR3 protein: CASSGTGTDEKLFF

CDR3 length: 14
J gene: TRBJ1-2
V gene: TRBV28
clone size: -
D gene: TRBD1
CDR3 DNA: TGTGCCAGCAGCCAGCCGGACAGGGGGCAAGGCTACACCTTC
CDR3 protein: CASSQPDRGQGYTF

CDR3 length: 16
J gene: TRBJ2-3
V gene: TRBV7-2
clone size: few
D gene: TRBD2
CDR3 DNA: TGTGCCAGCAGCTCAAGACTAGCGGGGAGAACAGATACGCAGTATTTT
CDR3 protein: CASSSRLAGRTDTQYF

CDR3 length: 13
J gene: TRBJ2-1
V gene: TRBV4-1
clone size: -
D gene: -
CDR3 DNA: TGCGCCAGCAGCCTTAGCTCCTACAATGAGCAGTTCTTC
CDR3 protein: CASSLSSYNEQFF

CDR3 length: 20
J gene: TRBJ1-2
V gene: TRBV4-2
clone size: -
D gene: TRBD1
CDR3 DNA: TGTGCCAGCAGCCAAGATCAATGGACAGGGGGTTTTAGTCCCAACTATGGCTACACCTTC
CDR3 protein: CASSQDQWTGGFSPNYGYTF

CDR3 length: 18
J gene: TRBJ2-1
V gene: TRBV5-8
clone size: -
D gene: TRBD2
CDR3 DNA: TGTGCCAGCAGCTTGGCCGTAGCGGGGGTCCAATCCTACAATGAGCAGTTCTTC
CDR3 protein: CASSLAVAGVQSYNEQFF

CDR3 length: 13
J gene: TRBJ1-5
V gene: TRBV6-5
clone size: -
D gene: -
CDR3 DNA: TGTGCCACGCGGGACGGTTGGAGTCAGCCCCAGCATTTT
CDR3 protein: CATRDGWSQPQHF